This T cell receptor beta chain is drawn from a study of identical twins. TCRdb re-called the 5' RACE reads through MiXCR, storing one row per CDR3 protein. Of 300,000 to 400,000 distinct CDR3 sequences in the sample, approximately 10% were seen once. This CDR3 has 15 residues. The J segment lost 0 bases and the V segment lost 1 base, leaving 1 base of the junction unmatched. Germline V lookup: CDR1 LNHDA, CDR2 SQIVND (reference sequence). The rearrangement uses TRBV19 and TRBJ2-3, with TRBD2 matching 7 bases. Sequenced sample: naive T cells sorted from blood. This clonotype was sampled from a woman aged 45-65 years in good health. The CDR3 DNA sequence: TGTGCCAGTAGTATAGGGGGGGGGAGCACAGATACGCAGTATTTT. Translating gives CASSIGGGSTDTQYF.